These T cell receptor beta chains were read from a single sample in a study of graft-versus-host responses after intestinal transplantation. No antigen has been assigned to these receptors. Produced via immunoSEQ multiplex PCR; TCRdb's table is partial and in-frame only. This table holds more than 100,000 clones, 90% to 95% found once. Sequencing used unstimulated CD4+ T cells sorted from spleen or lymph node cells, obtained before intestinal transplant. These receptors all stem from a human donor who received an intestinal transplant. Both conserved end residues are part of each CDR3. Each record gives: J gene, clone size, D gene, V gene, CDR3 DNA, CDR3 protein. The D gene is left open where the match is weak. The size field is filled for only some rows; it gives once, few, many or a size class.

>TRBJ1-2|-|TRBD1|TRBV28
TGTGCCAGCAGGAGAGAAAGGGGGCTTTATTTAGGCTACACCTTC
CASRRERGLYLGYTF
>TRBJ2-1|-|TRBD2|TRBV7-3
TGTGCCAGCAGCTTACTTGGGACTAGCGGGGACAATGAGCAGTTCTTC
CASSLLGTSGDNEQFF
>TRBJ1-2|-|TRBD1|TRBV9
TGTGCCAGCAGCGCCAAGGACAGGGGGCTGGATGGCTACACCTTC
CASSAKDRGLDGYTF
>TRBJ2-1|-|-|TRBV5-1
TGCGCCAGCAGCTTGGATCCGGGGTACGGTGAGCAGTTCTTC
CASSLDPGYGEQFF
>TRBJ1-5|-|-|TRBV27
TGTGCCAGCAGTTCCACCGAGAGGGGTTATAGCAATCAGCCCCAGCATTTT
CASSSTERGYSNQPQHF
>TRBJ1-4|-|-|TRBV4-1
TGCGCCAGCAGCCATCGAGACGCCGGCCGGAATGAAAAACTGTTTTTT
CASSHRDAGRNEKLFF
>TRBJ1-1|-|-|TRBV29-1
TGCAGCGCGGCTGGGGCTGAAGCTTTCTTT
CSAAGAEAFF
>TRBJ2-2|-|TRBD2|TRBV14
TGTGCCAGCAGCCAAGATATACTAGCGGGAGCCGGGGAGCTGTTTTTT
CASSQDILAGAGELFF
>TRBJ1-1|-|-|TRBV4-1
TGCGCCAGCAGCCCGTCGGTCGTTGGGGACACTGAAGCTTTCTTT
CASSPSVVGDTEAFF
>TRBJ2-3|-|-|TRBV7-9
TGTGCCAGCAGCTTACAACAGGGTCTTAGGGGGGATACGCAGTATTTT
CASSLQQGLRGDTQYF
>TRBJ2-5|-|-|TRBV29-1
TGCAGCGTTGCGAGGGGGGAGGGCCTCTTTAGAGAGACCCAGTACTTC
CSVARGEGLFRETQYF
>TRBJ2-1|-|TRBD2|TRBV7-3
TGTGCCAGCAGCTTACTAGCGGGAGGGCCCGGGTGGGAGCAGTTCTTC
CASSLLAGGPGWEQFF
>TRBJ1-1|once|TRBD1|TRBV6-5
TGTGCCAGCAGTTTCGACAGGGTGGGCACTGAAGCTTTCTTT
CASSFDRVGTEAFF
>TRBJ1-3|-|-|TRBV10-3
TGTGCCATCCAAATGTCAGGGACTGGAAACACCATATATTTT
CAIQMSGTGNTIYF
>TRBJ1-1|-|-|TRBV18
TGTGCCAGCTCACCGAATCCGAACACTGAAGCTTTCTTT
CASSPNPNTEAFF
>TRBJ2-7|-|TRBD2|TRBV5-4
TGTGCCAGCAGCCTCGGGACTAGCGGGATCCAGTACTTC
CASSLGTSGIQYF
>TRBJ2-2|once|-|TRBV5-6
TGTGCCAGCAGCTTGTTTGGAGCCCCCGGGGAGCTGTTTTTT
CASSLFGAPGELFF
>TRBJ1-5|once|-|TRBV18
TGTGCCAGCTCACCGGGAGAGAGGAATCAGCCCCAGCATTTT
CASSPGERNQPQHF
>TRBJ2-7|-|TRBD2|TRBV7-2
TGTGCCAGCAGCCAGGGACTAGCGGGGAGCTCCTACGAGCAGTACTTC
CASSQGLAGSSYEQYF
>TRBJ2-7|-|-|TRBV18
TGTGCCAGCTCACCGTCGGCCTACGAGCAGTACTTC
CASSPSAYEQYF
>TRBJ2-2|-|-|TRBV28
TGTGCCAGCAGTTTTGGGGGGACAAACACCGGGGAGCTGTTTTTT
CASSFGGTNTGELFF